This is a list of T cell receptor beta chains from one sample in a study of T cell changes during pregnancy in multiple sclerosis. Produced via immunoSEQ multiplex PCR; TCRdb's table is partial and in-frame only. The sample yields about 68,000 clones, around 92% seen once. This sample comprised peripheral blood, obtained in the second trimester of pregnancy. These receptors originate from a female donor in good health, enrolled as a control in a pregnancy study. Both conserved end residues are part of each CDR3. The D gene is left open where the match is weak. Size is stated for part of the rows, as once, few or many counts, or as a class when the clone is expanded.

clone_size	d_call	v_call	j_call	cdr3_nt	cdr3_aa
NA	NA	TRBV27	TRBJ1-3	TGTGCCAGCAGTACCGGTATGGCTGGAAACACCATATATTTT	CASSTGMAGNTIYF
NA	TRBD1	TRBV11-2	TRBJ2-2	TGTGCCAGCAGCTCATTACTCCGCCGGGACAGGGGTTACACCGGGGAGCTGTTTTTT	CASSSLLRRDRGYTGELFF
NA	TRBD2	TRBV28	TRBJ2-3	TGTGCCAGCAGTACCCAGGGACTAGCGGCTTTCGAGTGGGATACGCAGTATTTT	CASSTQGLAAFEWDTQYF
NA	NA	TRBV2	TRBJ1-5	TGTGCCAGCAGTAAGAGGGCAGGCAATCAGCCCCAGCATTTT	CASSKRAGNQPQHF
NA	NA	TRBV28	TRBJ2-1	TGTGCCAGCAGTTCGCAGGGCGGTTACGGTGAGCAGTTCTTC	CASSSQGGYGEQFF
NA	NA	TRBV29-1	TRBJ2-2	TGCAGCGTTGGGGGGCCGCCGCACACCGGGGAGCTGTTTTTT	CSVGGPPHTGELFF
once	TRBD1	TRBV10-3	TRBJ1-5	TGTGCCATCAGTATGACAGGGGGGAAGGGTCAGCCCCAGCATTTT	CAISMTGGKGQPQHF
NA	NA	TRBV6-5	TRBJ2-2	TGTGCCAGCAGTTACTCGCGCGGGGAGCTGTTTTTT	CASSYSRGELFF
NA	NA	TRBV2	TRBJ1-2	TGTGCCAGCAGTGAAGCTGGAGCTAACTATGGCTACACCTTC	CASSEAGANYGYTF
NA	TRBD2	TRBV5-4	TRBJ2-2	TGTGCCAGCAGCTGGAATAGCGGGAGCGGTGCCGGGGAGCTGTTTTTT	CASSWNSGSGAGELFF
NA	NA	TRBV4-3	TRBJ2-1	TGCGCCAGCAGCCTCCATAGCGGAAGGAGCTCCTACAATGAGCAGTTCTTC	CASSLHSGRSSYNEQFF
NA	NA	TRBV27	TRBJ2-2	TGTGCCAGCAGCTTATCGTTGGGACTTGCGAACACCGGGGAGCTGTTTTTT	CASSLSLGLANTGELFF
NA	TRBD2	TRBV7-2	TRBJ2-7	TGTGCCAGCAGCTTAGGTGAGCGGGAGCCCCGGTACTTC	CASSLGEREPRYF
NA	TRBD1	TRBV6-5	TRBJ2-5	TGTGCCAGCAGTGACAGGGGAGAGACCCAGTACTTC	CASSDRGETQYF
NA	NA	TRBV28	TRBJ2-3	TGTGCCAGCAGTAATGGAGGCACAGATACGCAGTATTTT	CASSNGGTDTQYF
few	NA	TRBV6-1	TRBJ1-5	TGTGCCAGCAGTGAAGGGCAGGGACAGCCCCAGCATTTT	CASSEGQGQPQHF
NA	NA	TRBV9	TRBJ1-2	TGTGCCAGCAGCGTAGCGTATAGGGCAGGGGCCGGAGGCTACACCTTC	CASSVAYRAGAGGYTF
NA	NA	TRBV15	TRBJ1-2	TGTGCCACCAGCAGACAGGGCTATGGCTACACCTTC	CATSRQGYGYTF
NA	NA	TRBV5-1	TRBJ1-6	TGCGCCAGCAGCTTTGCGGGGGACTACTATAATTCACCCCTCCACTTT	CASSFAGDYYNSPLHF
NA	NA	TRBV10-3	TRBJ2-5	TGTGCCATCAGTGAGGGGACATCCGGAAAGACCCAGTACTTC	CAISEGTSGKTQYF
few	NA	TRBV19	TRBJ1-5	TGTGCCAGTAGGGATCAGGGGAGCAGAAGGCAGCCCCAGCATTTT	CASRDQGSRRQPQHF
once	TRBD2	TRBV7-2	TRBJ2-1	TGTGCCAGCAACCAATGGGCTAGCGGGGGTTTATCCAATGAGCAGTTCTTC	CASNQWASGGLSNEQFF
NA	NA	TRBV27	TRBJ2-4	TGTGCCAGCAGTTTCGGGCAGGGGCGCGACATTCAGTACTTC	CASSFGQGRDIQYF
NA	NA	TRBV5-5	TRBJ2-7	TGTGCCAGCAGCTTGTCGGTAACCTACGAGCAGTACTTC	CASSLSVTYEQYF
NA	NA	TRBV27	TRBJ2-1	TGTGCCAGCAGTTGGGGGGTGGGAACCTACAATGAGCAGTTCTTC	CASSWGVGTYNEQFF
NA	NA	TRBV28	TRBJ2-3	TGTGCCAGCAGTTCCCTGGACAGTTCCAGGACAGATACGCAGTATTTT	CASSSLDSSRTDTQYF
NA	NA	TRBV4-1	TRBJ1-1	TGCGCCAGCAGCCCTAACAAAGCGGGGAACAGGGCAGCGCGTAACACTGAAGCTTTCTTT	CASSPNKAGNRAARNTEAFF
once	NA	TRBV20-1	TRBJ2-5	TGCAGTTATAGCAACCAAGAGACCCAGTACTTC	CSYSNQETQYF
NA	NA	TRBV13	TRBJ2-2	TGTGCCAGCAGCCCCCCGGGGGACAACACCGGGGAGCTGTTTTTT	CASSPPGDNTGELFF
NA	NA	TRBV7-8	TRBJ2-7	TGTGCCAGCAGCGCAACCATGGGTCGACTCTACGAGCAGTACTTC	CASSATMGRLYEQYF
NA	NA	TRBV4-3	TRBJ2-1	TGCGCCAGCAGCCAAGATTTAGCAGGGGCTACCGATGAGCAGTTCTTC	CASSQDLAGATDEQFF
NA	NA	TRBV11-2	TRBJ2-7	TGTGCCAGCAGCTTGGGGGTTTCGGCGGGATACGAGCAGTACTTC	CASSLGVSAGYEQYF
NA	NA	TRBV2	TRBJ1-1	TGTGCCAGCAATTTACAGGGACGAGCTTTCTTT	CASNLQGRAFF
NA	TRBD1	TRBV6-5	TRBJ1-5	TGTGCCAGCAGACCACAGGGGCGCCCTAATCAGCCCCAGCATTTT	CASRPQGRPNQPQHF
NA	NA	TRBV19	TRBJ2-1	TGTGCCAGTAGTATCATGGGGGGAGTCTGGGATGAGCAGTTCTTC	CASSIMGGVWDEQFF
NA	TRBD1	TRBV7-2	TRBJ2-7	TGTGCCAGCAGCCGGAACAGGGGGCCGAGCTACGAGCAGTACTTC	CASSRNRGPSYEQYF
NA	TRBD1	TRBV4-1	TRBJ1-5	TGCGCCAGCAGCCAATTTTTAAGGGGGCGTAGCAATCAGCCCCAGCATTTT	CASSQFLRGRSNQPQHF